A single sample is the source of the 15 T cell receptor beta chains below, sequenced in a study of shared clonotypes between healthy human individuals. Sequencing was performed with immunoSEQ multiplex PCR; in TCRdb, only in-frame clones are kept and a portion is missing. Here the sample spans approximately 510,000 clones, roughly 78% being singletons. Sequenced: PBMCs. Receptors originate from a woman in her 40s in good health. Some clones in this sample may be carry-over from other donors' samples.

The genes are TRBV19 and TRBJ2-5; TRBD2 agrees at 13 bases. Germline CDR1 LNHDA, CDR2 SQIVND (reference sequence). Unmatched junction bases numbered 7, after V lost 4 bases and J lost 5 bases. CDR3 length: 16 residues. CDR3 bases: TGTGCCAGTAGTACACGGACTAGCGGGAGAGTGGAGACCCAGTACTTC. This gives the protein CASSTRTSGRVETQYF.

This clone was observed once. The chain joins TRBV28 to TRBJ2-5, with D tentatively TRBD1 (5 bases). CDR1 is MDHEN, CDR2 SYDVKM, per germline. The CDR3 consists of 12 residues. V was cut by 5 bases and J by 7 bases, with 11 bases left in between. CDR3 residues: CASSLGVGTQYF. The CDR3 DNA reads TGTGCCAGCAGTCTAGGGGTAGGGACCCAGTACTTC.

The chain combines TRBV7-2 with TRBJ2-3; 11 nucleotides agree with TRBD2. The CDR3 totals 18 residues. The V segment lost 2 bases and the J segment 2 bases; nucleotides outside the gene matches: 9. Germline loops: CDR1 SGHTA, CDR2 FQGNSA. CDR3 nucleotide sequence: TGTGCCAGCAGCTTAAAGGTCGGGACTAGCGGTTACACAGATACGCAGTATTTT. Encoded protein: CASSLKVGTSGYTDTQYF.

V usage is TRBV5-1 and J usage is TRBJ1-3; 7 nucleotides agree with TRBD1. Germline V gene data show CDR1 as SGHRS and CDR2 as YFSETQ. This CDR3 region has 16 residues. Trimming cost V 1 base and J 0 bases; bases outside gene matches: 4. CDR3 region: CASSLPGTASGNTIYF. In DNA form, the CDR3 reads TGCGCCAGCAGCTTGCCCGGGACAGCCTCTGGAAACACCATATATTTT.

The chain recombines TRBV28 with TRBJ2-1, with unresolved D. Trimming removed 3 bases at V and 7 bases at J, with 13 bases between. CDR3 size: 14 residues. The germline V gene has CDR1 MDHEN and CDR2 SYDVKM. CDR3 sequence reads: CASSFEDYGNEQFF. CDR3 nucleotide sequence: TGTGCCAGCAGTTTCGAGGATTACGGGAATGAGCAGTTCTTC.

This clone is a singleton in its sample. J is TRBJ2-1 and V is TRBV28, with D perhaps TRBD2 (6 bases). Germline assignment: CDR1 MDHEN and CDR2 SYDVKM. Trimming stripped 6 bases from V and 7 bases from J, with 13 bases between. This CDR3 region has 13 residues. CDR3 region: CASRFGGRNEQFF. The CDR3 DNA follows: TGTGCCAGCAGGTTCGGGGGTCGGAATGAGCAGTTCTTC.

The chain links TRBV7-9 to TRBJ2-5; 11 bases map to TRBD2. With 5 bases clipped from V and 3 bases from J, the junction kept 14 bases outside the gene matches. The CDR3 is 18 residues long. The germline V gene has CDR1 SEHNR and CDR2 FQNEAQ (reference sequence). CDR3 DNA: TGTGCCAGCAGCCCCTTGGGGGTATCGGGACTAGCGGAAGAGACCCAGTACTTC. Protein sequence: CASSPLGVSGLAEETQYF. Based on the CDR3 plus reference TRBV7-9 and TRBJ2-5, the full variable domain is DTGVSQNPRHKITKRGQNVTFRCDPISEHNRLYWYRQTLGQGPEFLTYFQNEAQLEKSRLLSDRFSAERPKGSFSTLEIQRTEQGDSAMYLCASSPLGVSGLAEETQYFGPGTRLLVL.

The rearrangement joins TRBV7-6 to TRBJ2-5; 12 nucleotides match TRBD2. Germline V CDR1 and CDR2: SGHVS, FNYEAQ. The CDR3 has 16 residues. The J segment lost 2 bases and the V segment lost 5 bases, leaving 6 bases of the junction unmatched. The DNA for the CDR3 is TGTGCCAGCAGCGCCAGACTAGCGGGAGTGCAAGAGACCCAGTACTTC. Encoded protein: CASSARLAGVQETQYF. Drawing the rest from reference TRBV7-6 and TRBJ2-5, the complete variable domain is GAGVSQSPRYKVTKRGQDVALRCDPISGHVSLYWYRQALGQGPEFLTYFNYEAQQDKSGLPNDRFSAERPEGSISTLTIQRTEQRDSAMYRCASSARLAGVQETQYFGPGTRLLVL.

The V gene is TRBV15, the J gene TRBJ2-1; no clear D gene. Trimming left V 4 bases short and J 3 bases short, with 10 bases between. The CDR3 covers 14 residues. Germline V gene lookup returns CDR1 LNHNV and CDR2 YYDKDF (reference sequence). The CDR3 here is CATSINGFYNEQFF. CDR3 bases: TGTGCCACCAGCATTAACGGTTTCTACAATGAGCAGTTCTTC. Looking up the rest from reference TRBV15 and TRBJ2-1 gives the full variable domain: DAMVIQNPRYQVTQFGKPVTLSCSQTLNHNVMYWYQQKSSQAPKLLFHYYDKDFNNEADTPDNFQSRRPNTSFCFLDIRSPGLGDTAMYLCATSINGFYNEQFFGPGTRLTVL.

This clone was detected a few times. V gene TRBV5-4 combines with J gene TRBJ1-4; 9 bases are a match to TRBD1. This CDR3 comprises 13 residues. Germline V gives CDR1 SGHNT, CDR2 YYREEE (reference sequence). The V gene end was trimmed by 4 bases and the J gene end by 6 bases; junction bases not matched to a gene: 1. For the CDR3, the DNA is TGTGCCAGCAGCCGGGACAGGGATGAAAAACTGTTTTTT. Protein sequence: CASSRDRDEKLFF. Full variable domain (missing parts from reference TRBV5-4 and TRBJ1-4): ETGVTQSPTHLIKTRGQQVTLRCSSQSGHNTVSWYQQALGQGPQFIFQYYREEENGRGNFPPRFSGLQFPNYSSELNVNALELDDSALYLCASSRDRDEKLFFGSGTQLSVL.

The V gene is TRBV21-1, the J gene TRBJ2-7; the table's D call, TRBD1, has no DNA check behind it. TRBV21-1 has pseudogene status. This CDR3 is built from 17 residues. CDR3 in amino acids: CASSIRFSGTGRVEQYF. CDR3 in DNA: TGTGCCAGCAGCATTAGGTTTTCGGGGACAGGGAGGGTCGAGCAGTACTTC.

This clone was observed a handful of times. The chain uses TRBV11-3 and TRBJ1-1; D gene ambiguous. V was shortened by 5 bases and J by 4 bases, with 11 bases between the two germline ends. The CDR3 has 13 amino acids. Germline values: CDR1 SGHNT, CDR2 YENEEA. CDR3 amino acids: CASSRTPSTEAFF. As DNA, the CDR3 is TGTGCCAGCAGCCGCACCCCGAGCACTGAAGCTTTCTTT.

The chain combines TRBV11-1 with TRBJ2-5, with 7 nucleotides matching TRBD2. Looked up from germline, CDR1 is SGHAT and CDR2 is FQDESV (reference sequence). This CDR3 region has 15 residues. Trimming took 6 bases from V and 1 from J; bases not matched to a gene: 8. This CDR3 is CASRRKRDIQETQYF. CDR3 in DNA: TGTGCCAGCAGGAGGAAGCGGGATATCCAAGAGACCCAGTACTTC.

This chain joins TRBV10-3 and TRBJ2-1; possible D gene TRBD2, 6 bases. V was trimmed by 1 base and J by 5 bases, leaving 15 bases between them. CDR3 length: 16 amino acids. Germline V gene lookup returns CDR1 ENHRY and CDR2 SYGVKD. The CDR3 reads CAISELGGAWNNEQFF. The CDR3 nucleotides are TGTGCCATCAGTGAGTTAGGAGGGGCCTGGAACAATGAGCAGTTCTTC.

The V gene is TRBV5-6, the J gene TRBJ1-1; perhaps TRBD1 as D (5 bases). Germline-derived CDR1 and CDR2 are SGHDT and YYEEEE. V was shortened by 2 bases and J by 7 bases, with 15 bases between the two germline ends. CDR3 size: 14 residues. CDR3 nucleotides: TGTGCCAGCAGCTTACCCGACAGTCCATTTGAAGCTTTCTTT. Protein sequence: CASSLPDSPFEAFF.